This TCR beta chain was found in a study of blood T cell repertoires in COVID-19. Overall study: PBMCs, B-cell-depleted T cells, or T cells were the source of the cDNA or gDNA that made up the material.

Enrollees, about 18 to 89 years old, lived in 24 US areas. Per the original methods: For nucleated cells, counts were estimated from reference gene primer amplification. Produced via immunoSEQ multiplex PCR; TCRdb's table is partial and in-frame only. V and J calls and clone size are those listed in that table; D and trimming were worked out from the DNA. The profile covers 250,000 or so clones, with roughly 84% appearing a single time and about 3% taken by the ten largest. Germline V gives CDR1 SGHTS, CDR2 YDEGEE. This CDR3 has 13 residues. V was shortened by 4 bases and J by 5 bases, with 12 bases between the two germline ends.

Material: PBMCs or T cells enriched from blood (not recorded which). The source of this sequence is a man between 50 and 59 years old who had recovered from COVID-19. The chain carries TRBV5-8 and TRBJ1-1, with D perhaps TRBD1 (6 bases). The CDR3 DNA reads TGTGCCAGCAGCCAACAGGGCTTTACTGAAGCTTTCTTT. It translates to CASSQQGFTEAFF.